The T cell receptor beta chain under discussion was sequenced for a study of T cell clonotyping in hematopoietic cell transplantation. Study outcomes and limitations: No sorting was done, leaving CD4 and CD8 contributions mixed. Pathologically expanded recipient clonotypes increased progressively from day 30 to day 180 as diversity fell. Broader posttransplant TCR repertoire diversity was predicted by graft donor and pretransplant recipient Inverse Simpson Index values.

This table comes from immunoSEQ multiplex PCR, and its TCRdb copy is limited to in-frame clones, with some not included. This table has about 70,000 clones, over 90% appearing once. The CDR3 covers 16 residues. Trimming removed 4 bases from V and 4 bases from J, with 20 bases in between. Germline assignment: CDR1 LGHNA and CDR2 YNFKEQ. With regard to this clone: What it binds is not known.

V is TRBV4-2 and J is TRBJ2-7; D perhaps matches TRBD1 (6 bases). The receptor was derived from a man aged 50-60 years in good health. Some clones in this sample may be carry-over from other donors' samples. The source material was peripheral blood mononuclear cells. CDR3 nucleotide sequence: TGTGCCAGCAGCCCAGGCCAGCCAGGACAGCTATACGAGCAGTACTTC. It translates to CASSPGQPGQLYEQYF.